The 20 T cell receptor beta chains presented below share a single source sample, sequenced in a study of T cell changes during pregnancy in multiple sclerosis. TCRdb's copy holds only in-frame clones and misses some; the assay was immunoSEQ multiplex PCR. The data contain roughly 48,000 clones, over 75% of them seen just once; the ten biggest clones take up 1.2%. The starting material was CD4+ T cells from peripheral blood mononuclear cells, obtained in the second trimester of pregnancy. The receptor set was obtained from a female donor with multiple sclerosis, enrolled in a pregnancy study.

The V call is TRBV18, the J call TRBJ1-2; the D is unclear. Trimming took 3 bases from V and 7 from J, leaving 12 bases between them. The germline V gene has CDR1 KGHSH and CDR2 LQKENI. This CDR3 has 13 amino acids. CDR3 coding DNA: TGTGCCAGCTCACCGAGCCATAACAGTGGCTACACCTTC. Encoded protein: CASSPSHNSGYTF. The variable domain in full, completed from reference TRBV18 and TRBJ1-2, reads NAGVMQNPRHLVRRRGQEARLRCSPMKGHSHVYWYRQLPEEGLKFMVYLQKENIIDESGMPKERFSAEFPKEGPSILRIQQVVRGDSAAYFCASSPSHNSGYTFGSGTRLTVV.

The CDR3 DNA reads TGTGCCATCAGTGAAGCAGCGATGAATCAGCCCCAGCATTTT. Translated, it gives CAISEAAMNQPQHF. V is TRBV10-3 and J is TRBJ1-5, with D unresolved. The ends were cut back, 3 bases at V and 4 bases at J, with 10 bases in the middle. The CDR3 is made up of 14 amino acids. The germline gives CDR1 ENHRY, CDR2 SYGVKD.

The chain couples TRBV6-5 to TRBJ1-5; D gene uncertain. V was clipped by 2 bases and J by 4 bases, with 9 bases between them. This CDR3 spans 14 amino acids. Germline V gene sequence: CDR1 MNHEY, CDR2 SVGAGI. CDR3 DNA: TGTGCCAGCAGTTACCACGGGATTAATCAGCCCCAGCATTTT. Encoded protein: CASSYHGINQPQHF.

V is TRBV6-1 and J is TRBJ1-1; possibly TRBD1 for D (6 bases). The ends were cut back, 4 bases at V and 6 bases at J, with 18 bases in the middle. Germline assignment: CDR1 MNHNS and CDR2 SASEGT. This CDR3 contains 15 residues. The CDR3 coding sequence is TGTGCCAGCAGTGGGATGGGTCAGGGGTTCTCTGAAGCTTTCTTT. This translates into CASSGMGQGFSEAFF.

The chain joins TRBV7-2 to TRBJ2-7; D gene uncertain. Trimming pared 5 bases from V and 0 bases from J, leaving 14 bases between. Germline CDR1 SGHTA, CDR2 FQGNSA. This CDR3 spans 15 amino acids. The CDR3 DNA is TGTGCCAGCAGCCCGAGGTTCTTTAGCTCCTACGAGCAGTACTTC. The encoded protein is CASSPRFFSSYEQYF. Drawing the rest from reference TRBV7-2 and TRBJ2-7, the complete variable domain is GAGVSQSPSNKVTEKGKDVELRCDPISGHTALYWYRQSLGQGLEFLIYFQGNSAPDKSGLPSDRFSAERTGGSVSTLTIQRTQQEDSAVYLCASSPRFFSSYEQYFGPGTRLTVT.

This rearrangement joins TRBV6-5 to TRBJ2-7; 8 positions agree with TRBD2. This CDR3 has 14 amino acids. Per the germline V gene, CDR1 is MNHEY and CDR2 is SVGAGI. Trimming took 7 bases from V and 3 from J; bases not matched to a gene: 8. The CDR3 sequence is CASTGTSPIYEQYF. DNA of the CDR3: TGTGCCAGCACCGGGACTAGTCCAATCTACGAGCAGTACTTC.

The chain links TRBV30 to TRBJ2-1; 9 bases align to TRBD2. V trimming: 0 bases; J trimming: 2 bases; junction bases outside the gene matches: 2. This CDR3 has 15 amino acids. In germline, CDR1 is GTSNPN, CDR2 SVGIG (reference sequence). As DNA, the CDR3 is TGTGCCTGGAGTGTAAGCGGGAGGACCTACAATGAGCAGTTCTTC. This encodes CAWSVSGRTYNEQFF.

This chain connects TRBV28 to TRBJ2-7; weak D call: TRBD1 (6 bases). Germline V gene lookup returns CDR1 MDHEN and CDR2 SYDVKM. The CDR3 extends over 13 amino acids. V was pared by 7 bases and J by 3 bases, with 13 bases between. CDR3 sequence: CASTAWTDYEQYF. Written as DNA, the CDR3 is TGTGCCAGCACAGCTTGGACAGACTACGAGCAGTACTTC.

The chain joins TRBV28 to TRBJ1-2; D is perhaps TRBD1 (6 bases). V was cut by 3 bases and J by 8 bases, with 31 bases left in between. The CDR3 has 19 amino acids. Per the germline V gene, CDR1 is MDHEN and CDR2 is SYDVKM. This chain's CDR3 is CASSFQGISFKSTLSGYTF. DNA for the CDR3: TGTGCCAGCAGTTTCCAGGGGATTAGCTTCAAGTCTACCCTGAGCGGCTACACCTTC.

The chain recombines TRBV30 with TRBJ1-5, with a tentative D call TRBD1 (5 bases). This CDR3 region has 13 residues. The germline V and J ends were trimmed by 1 base and 6 bases, with 10 bases remaining between them. Looked up from germline, CDR1 is GTSNPN and CDR2 is SVGIG (reference sequence). CDR3 amino acids: CAWSGGGVQPQHF. As DNA, the CDR3 is TGTGCCTGGAGTGGGGGAGGGGTTCAGCCCCAGCATTTT.

This sequence joins TRBV6-5 and TRBJ2-5; 11 bases are shared with TRBD2. CDR3 length equals 16 residues. Trimming at V came to 1 base and at J to 3 bases, leaving 4 bases not matched to a gene. Germline loops: CDR1 MNHEY, CDR2 SVGAGI. CDR3 residues: CASSYWLAGGEETQYF. The CDR3 DNA reads as TGTGCCAGCAGTTACTGGCTAGCGGGAGGTGAAGAGACCCAGTACTTC.

The rearrangement links TRBV4-2 to TRBJ2-3; tentative D call: TRBD2 (6 bases). CDR1 is LGHNA and CDR2 is YNFKEQ in the germline V gene. The length of the CDR3 is 18 residues. Trimming cost V 0 bases and J 2 bases, with 18 bases left between them. The CDR3 spells CASSQDEGFSGLTDTQYF. CDR3 nucleotides: TGTGCCAGCAGCCAAGATGAGGGATTTAGCGGCCTCACAGATACGCAGTATTTT.

The rearrangement uses TRBV7-9 and TRBJ1-2; D is undetermined. Germline V lookup: CDR1 SEHNR, CDR2 FQNEAQ (reference sequence). V dropped 3 bases and J dropped 6 bases, with 8 bases sitting between them. The CDR3 contains 12 residues. The CDR3 loop reads CASSFGGNGYTF. DNA for the CDR3: TGTGCCAGCAGCTTCGGAGGGAATGGCTACACCTTC.

The CDR3 here is CASSPQGAVTDTQYF. CDR3 DNA: TGTGCCAGCAGCCCACAGGGGGCCGTAACAGATACGCAGTATTTT. The rearrangement links TRBV11-2 to TRBJ2-3; 9 bases fit TRBD1. This CDR3 has 15 residues. Germline lookup yields CDR1 SGHAT and CDR2 FQNNGV. Germline trimming cut 5 bases from V and 3 bases from J; bases unmatched to any gene: 6.

The genes are TRBV7-2 and TRBJ2-5, with 11 bases matching TRBD1. The germline V gene has CDR1 SGHTA and CDR2 FQGNSA. V gave up 4 bases and J gave up 4 bases; unmatched junction bases: 5. The CDR3 sequence is 15 residues long. The CDR3 nucleotides read TGTGCCAGCAGCTCTGGACAGGGGGCAGGAGAGACCCAGTACTTC. It yields the protein CASSSGQGAGETQYF.

V is TRBV4-1 and J is TRBJ1-5; no firm D call. The CDR3 totals 16 residues. The germline V and J ends were trimmed by 0 bases and 7 bases, with 16 bases remaining between them. Germline V gene data show CDR1 as MGHRA and CDR2 as YSYEKL. The CDR3: CASSQDRGTMAQPQHF. The CDR3 DNA reads TGCGCCAGCAGCCAAGATCGGGGTACGATGGCACAGCCCCAGCATTTT.

This clone was counted between two and nine times. The V call is TRBV28, the J call TRBJ2-3; weak D call: TRBD2 (7 bases). The CDR3 is 15 residues long. CDR1 and CDR2 from the germline V gene are MDHEN and SYDVKM. With 4 bases removed from V and 1 base from J, the gap between germline ends came to 12 bases. The CDR3 loop is CASSSGGRGTDTQYF. CDR3 DNA: TGTGCCAGCAGTTCGGGGGGCCGGGGCACAGATACGCAGTATTTT.

The gene calls are TRBV5-1 and TRBJ1-1, with a tentative D call TRBD1 (6 bases). V was pared by 2 bases and J by 6 bases, with 11 bases between. Germline V gives CDR1 SGHRS, CDR2 YFSETQ. The CDR3 totals 13 residues. The chain's CDR3 is CASSFWTVAEAFF. The CDR3, as DNA: TGCGCCAGCAGCTTCTGGACAGTTGCTGAAGCTTTCTTT.

This chain links TRBV7-9 with TRBJ1-2; the D gene is possibly TRBD1 (5 bases). The V and J ends lost 5 bases and 4 bases respectively, with 8 bases between them. The CDR3 is 12 amino acids. Germline V gene sequence: CDR1 SEHNR, CDR2 FQNEAQ (reference sequence). Written as DNA, the CDR3 is TGTGCCAGCAGCGAAGGGGTCTATGGCTACACCTTC. This gives the protein CASSEGVYGYTF.

The chain recombines TRBV5-1 with TRBJ2-2; D perhaps matches TRBD2 (6 bases). This CDR3 comprises 14 residues. Germline V gene data show CDR1 as SGHRS and CDR2 as YFSETQ. V was cut by 5 bases and J by 4 bases, with 12 bases left in between. The CDR3 DNA reads TGCGCCAGCAGTTGGAGGGCCGGCACCGGGGAGCTGTTTTTT. This codes for CASSWRAGTGELFF.